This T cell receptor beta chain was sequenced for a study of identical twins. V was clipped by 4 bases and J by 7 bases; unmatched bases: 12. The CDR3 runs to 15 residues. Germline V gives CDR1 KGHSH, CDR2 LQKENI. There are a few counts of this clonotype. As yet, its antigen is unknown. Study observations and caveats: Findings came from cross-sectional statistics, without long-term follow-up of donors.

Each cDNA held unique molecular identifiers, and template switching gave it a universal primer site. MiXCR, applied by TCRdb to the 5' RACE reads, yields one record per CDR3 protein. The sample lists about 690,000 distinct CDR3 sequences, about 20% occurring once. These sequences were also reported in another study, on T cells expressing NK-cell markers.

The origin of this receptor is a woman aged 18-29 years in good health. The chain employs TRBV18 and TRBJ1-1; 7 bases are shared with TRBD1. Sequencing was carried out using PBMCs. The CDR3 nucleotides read TGTGCCAGCTCACACGAATCAGACAGGGTTGGTGAAGCTTTCTTT. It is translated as CASSHESDRVGEAFF.